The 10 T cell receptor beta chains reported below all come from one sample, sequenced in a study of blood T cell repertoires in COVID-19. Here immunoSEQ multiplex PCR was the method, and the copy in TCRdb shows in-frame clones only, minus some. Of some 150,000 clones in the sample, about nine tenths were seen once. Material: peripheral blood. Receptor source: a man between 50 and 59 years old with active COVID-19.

As DNA, the CDR3 is TGTGCCAGCAGTCGACAGGGGAACACCGGGGAGCTGTTTTTT. The encoded protein is CASSRQGNTGELFF. The rearrangement joins TRBV3-1 (or the pseudogene TRBV3-2) to TRBJ2-2; 7 nucleotides agree with TRBD1. CDR1 is LGHDT, CDR2 YNNKEL, per germline (reference sequence). The trim removed 6 bases at V and 1 base at J, leaving 2 bases unmatched. The CDR3 has 14 amino acids.

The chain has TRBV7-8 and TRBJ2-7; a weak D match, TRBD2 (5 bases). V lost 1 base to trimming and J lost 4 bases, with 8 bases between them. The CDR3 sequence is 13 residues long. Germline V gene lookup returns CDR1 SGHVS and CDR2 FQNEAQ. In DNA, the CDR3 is TGTGCCAGCAGCTTAGGATCGGGGTACGAGCAGTACTTC. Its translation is CASSLGSGYEQYF.

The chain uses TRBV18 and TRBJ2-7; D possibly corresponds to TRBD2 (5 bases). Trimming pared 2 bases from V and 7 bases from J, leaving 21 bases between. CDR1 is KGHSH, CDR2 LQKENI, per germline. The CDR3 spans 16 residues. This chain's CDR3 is CASSPSSIGSRGEQYF. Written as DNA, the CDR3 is TGTGCCAGCTCACCATCGAGCATCGGATCTCGGGGTGAGCAGTACTTC.

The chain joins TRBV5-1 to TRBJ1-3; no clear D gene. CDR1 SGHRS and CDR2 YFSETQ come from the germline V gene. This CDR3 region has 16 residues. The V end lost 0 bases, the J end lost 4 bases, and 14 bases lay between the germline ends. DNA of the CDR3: TGCGCCAGCAGCTTGGGTAACCCTTCAGGAGGAAACACCATATATTTT. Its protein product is CASSLGNPSGGNTIYF.

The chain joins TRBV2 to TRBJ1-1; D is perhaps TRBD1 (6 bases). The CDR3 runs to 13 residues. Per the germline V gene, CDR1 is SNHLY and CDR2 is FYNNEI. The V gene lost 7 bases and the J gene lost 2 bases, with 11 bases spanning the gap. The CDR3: CASMGHPNTEAFF. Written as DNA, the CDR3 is TGTGCCAGCATGGGACACCCCAACACTGAAGCTTTCTTT.

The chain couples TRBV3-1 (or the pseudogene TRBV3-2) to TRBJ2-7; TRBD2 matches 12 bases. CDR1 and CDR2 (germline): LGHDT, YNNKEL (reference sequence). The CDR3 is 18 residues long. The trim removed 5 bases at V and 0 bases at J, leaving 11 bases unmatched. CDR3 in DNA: TGTGCCAGCAGCTTACGAGGACTAGCGGGGTTAAGCTCCTACGAGCAGTACTTC. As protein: CASSLRGLAGLSSYEQYF.

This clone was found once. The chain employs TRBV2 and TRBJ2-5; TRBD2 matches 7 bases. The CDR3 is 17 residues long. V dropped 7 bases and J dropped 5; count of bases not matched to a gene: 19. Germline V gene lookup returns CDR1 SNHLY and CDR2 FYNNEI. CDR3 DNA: TGTGCCAGCACCACCGCTAGCGGCGGGACTCGCGGGGAGACCCAGTACTTC. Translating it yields CASTTASGGTRGETQYF.

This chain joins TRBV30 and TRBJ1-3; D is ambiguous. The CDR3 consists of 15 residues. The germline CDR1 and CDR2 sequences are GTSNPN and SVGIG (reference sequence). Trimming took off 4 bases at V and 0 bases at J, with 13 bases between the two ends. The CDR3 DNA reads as TGTGCCTGGACTACAGACCTCCGCTCTGGAAACACCATATATTTT. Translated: CAWTTDLRSGNTIYF.

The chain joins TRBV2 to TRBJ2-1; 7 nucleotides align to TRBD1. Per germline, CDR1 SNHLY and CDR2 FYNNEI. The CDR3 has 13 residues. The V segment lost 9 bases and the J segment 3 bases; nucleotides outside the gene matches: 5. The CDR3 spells CASAGGSYNEQFF. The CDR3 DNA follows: TGTGCCAGTGCAGGGGGAAGCTACAATGAGCAGTTCTTC.

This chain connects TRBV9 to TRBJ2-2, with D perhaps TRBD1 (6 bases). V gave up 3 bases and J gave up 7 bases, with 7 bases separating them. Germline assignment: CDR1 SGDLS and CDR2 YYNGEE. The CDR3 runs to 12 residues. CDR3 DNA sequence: TGTGCCAGCAGCGAAGGGGGCGGGGAGCTGTTTTTT. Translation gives CASSEGGGELFF. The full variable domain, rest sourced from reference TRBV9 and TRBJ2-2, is DSGVTQTPKHLITATGQRVTLRCSPRSGDLSVYWYQQSLDQGLQFLIQYYNGEERAKGNILERFSAQQFPDLHSELNLSSLELGDSALYFCASSEGGGELFFGEGSRLTVL.